This T cell receptor (beta chain) is from a study of blood T cell repertoires in COVID-19. The overall study: The study drew acute and convalescent COVID-19 samples from the United States, Italy and Spain. Sample material is recorded as cDNA or gDNA derived from T cells, B-cell-depleted T cells, or PBMCs.

In Seattle, patients joined the study during active infection and were tracked longitudinally. Per the study methods: Estimation of nucleated cell counts was performed using reference gene primer amplification. Profiled with immunoSEQ multiplex PCR; TCRdb holds only in-frame clones, not every one. Clonal size and the V and J genes are those of that table, whereas D and trimming came from the DNA. The sample yields about 250,000 clones, more than 65% seen once. Sequencing was performed on peripheral blood. The clonotype originates from a person aged 70 to 85 with COVID-19, enrolled during active disease.

The CDR3 here is CASSLRDRSLHF. The CDR3 DNA is TGTGCCAGCAGCCTCCGGGACAGGTCCCTCCACTTT. V usage is TRBV12-3 or TRBV12-4 and J usage is TRBJ1-6, with 8 bases aligning to TRBD1. The length of the CDR3 is 12 residues. The V segment lost 6 bases and the J segment 14 bases; nucleotides outside the gene matches: 6.